These 22 T cell receptor beta chains share one sample of origin, sequenced in a study of T-cell reconstitution after alpha-beta-depleted transplantation in children. Preparation of the TCRbeta library used unique molecular identifiers. MiXCR, applied by TCRdb to the PCR reads, yields one record per CDR3 protein. The table records 500,000 to 750,000 distinct CDR3 sequences, roughly a quarter of them present only once. The source was PBMCs, collected before TCRalphabeta/CD19-depleted stem cell transplant. The origin of the receptors is a boy under two years old with Wiskott-Aldrich syndrome, due to receive a stem cell transplant.

The chain links TRBV10-1 to TRBJ2-3; 9 nucleotides match TRBD2. The CDR3 is 15 residues long. The V segment lost 0 bases and the J segment 6 bases; nucleotides outside the gene matches: 4. CDR1 and CDR2 (germline): WNHNN, SYGVQD (reference sequence). The CDR3 reads CASSESFAGGDTQYF. The CDR3 coding sequence is TGCGCCAGCAGTGAGTCGTTCGCGGGAGGGGATACGCAGTATTTT.

The rearrangement joins TRBV5-6 to TRBJ2-7, with a weak D call TRBD1 (5 bases). Germline V gene data show CDR1 as SGHDT and CDR2 as YYEEEE. V was clipped by 4 bases and J by 7 bases, with 18 bases between them. CDR3 length equals 14 residues. Here the CDR3 reads CASSGPLGLREQYF. The CDR3 region has the DNA TGTGCCAGCAGCGGACCTTTGGGGCTACGGGAGCAGTACTTC. Using reference TRBV5-6 and TRBJ2-7 for the parts outside the CDR3, the full variable domain is DAGVTQSPTHLIKTRGQQVTLRCSPKSGHDTVSWYQQALGQGPQFIFQYYEEEERQRGNFPDRFSGHQFPNYSSELNVNALLLGDSALYLCASSGPLGLREQYFGPGTRLTVT.

This clonotype was detected ten times or more. J is TRBJ2-3 and V is TRBV7-9; tentative D call: TRBD2 (6 bases). Germline CDR1 and CDR2: SEHNR and FQNEAQ (reference sequence). The V end lost 4 bases, the J end lost 0 bases, and 11 bases lay between the germline ends. CDR3 length equals 15 residues. CDR3 residues: CASSSRLESTDTQYF. The CDR3 nucleotides are TGTGCCAGCAGCTCTAGACTAGAAAGCACAGATACGCAGTATTTT. Combining the CDR3 with reference TRBV7-9 and TRBJ2-3 gives the whole variable domain DTGVSQNPRHKITKRGQNVTFRCDPISEHNRLYWYRQTLGQGPEFLTYFQNEAQLEKSRLLSDRFSAERPKGSFSTLEIQRTEQGDSAMYLCASSSRLESTDTQYFGPGTRLTVL.

This chain connects TRBV7-9 to TRBJ2-5, with TRBD1 matching over 8 bases. CDR3 length equals 13 residues. The V gene's germline CDR1 is SEHNR and CDR2 FQNEAQ (reference sequence). After removal of 8 bases from V and 6 bases from J, the junction contained 8 bases not matched to a gene. CDR3 coding DNA: TGTGCCAGCGGGGCAGGGGGCTTGAAGACCCAGTACTTC. This encodes CASGAGGLKTQYF.

This clonotype occurred a few times. The genes are TRBV12-3 or TRBV12-4 and TRBJ1-4; D is unclear. V shed 5 bases and J shed 8 bases, with 15 bases lying between them. The CDR3 has 14 residues. CDR3 sequence (DNA): TGTGCCAGCAGTAGCGGGAGCTCCGGGGAAAAACTGTTTTTT. Translated: CASSSGSSGEKLFF.

The chain combines TRBV27 with TRBJ1-2, with D uncertain. The CDR3 runs to 15 residues. Germline CDR1 MNHEY, CDR2 SMNVEV (reference sequence). Trimming took 4 bases from V and 8 from J, leaving 20 bases between them. The CDR3 sequence is CASSSRSLPGRGYTF. The CDR3 nucleotides read TGTGCCAGCAGTTCCAGATCCCTTCCCGGCCGCGGCTACACCTTC.

This chain connects TRBV20-1 to TRBJ2-1; TRBD2 might be the D (5 bases). V was clipped by 6 bases and J by 4 bases, with 22 bases between them. CDR3 length: 16 amino acids. CDR1 and CDR2 from the germline V gene are DFQATT and SNEGSKA (reference sequence). CDR3 bases: TGCAGTGCCCCCCCCGTTGGATACGGGGAGTACAATGAGCAGTTCTTC. Its protein is CSAPPVGYGEYNEQFF.

V and J are TRBV10-3 and TRBJ1-2; D unresolved. CDR1 and CDR2 (germline): ENHRY, SYGVKD. This CDR3 is 16 amino acids long. Trimming took off 2 bases at V and 3 bases at J, with 16 bases between the two ends. CDR3 sequence: CAISEGPLGSYYGYTF. The CDR3 DNA reads TGTGCCATCAGTGAGGGACCTCTGGGATCGTACTATGGCTACACCTTC.

The CDR3 DNA reads as TGTGCCAGCGAGAGTGCATTCTCCTACGAGCAGTACTTC. Protein: CASESAFSYEQYF. This sequence joins TRBV25-1 and TRBJ2-7; no clear D. The germline gives CDR1 MGHDK, CDR2 SYGVNS. This CDR3 has 13 residues. Trimming pared 8 bases from V and 0 bases from J, leaving 11 bases between.

CDR3 DNA sequence: TGTGCCAGCAGTGTACAGGGCGGCGGGGCCAACGTCCTGACTTTC. Translated, it gives CASSVQGGGANVLTF. The chain combines TRBV6-2 or TRBV6-3 with TRBJ2-6; D might be TRBD1 (6 bases). The CDR3 totals 15 residues. Germline CDR1 MNHEY, CDR2 SVGEGT. Trimming took 5 bases from V and 4 from J, leaving 12 bases between them.

This clonotype was picked up a small number of times. The chain uses TRBV10-3 and TRBJ2-1, with D unclear. The CDR3 is 12 amino acids. Germline loops: CDR1 ENHRY, CDR2 SYGVKD. V shed 1 base and J shed 8 bases, with 6 bases lying between them. The CDR3 loop is CAISEWDYEQFF. Written as DNA, the CDR3 is TGTGCCATCAGTGAGTGGGATTATGAGCAGTTCTTC.

The chain carries TRBV18 and TRBJ2-3, with no clear D. The germline V gene has CDR1 KGHSH and CDR2 LQKENI. CDR3 length equals 15 residues. The V end was cut by 5 bases, the J end by 4 bases, with 16 bases between. CDR3 protein: CASSAGTFGADTQYF. The CDR3 nucleotides are TGTGCCAGCTCAGCCGGCACCTTTGGAGCAGATACGCAGTATTTT.

This clonotype was recorded a few times. This sequence joins TRBV27 and TRBJ2-1, with a tentative D call TRBD2 (6 bases). The CDR3 covers 15 residues. Trimming took 2 bases from V and 9 from J, leaving 17 bases between them. Germline values: CDR1 MNHEY, CDR2 SMNVEV (reference sequence). The CDR3 loop is CASSLSGRPPGEQFF. The CDR3 DNA reads TGTGCCAGCAGTTTAAGTGGGAGGCCCCCTGGTGAGCAGTTCTTC.

The chain has TRBV5-1 and TRBJ2-3, with 12 bases aligning to TRBD2. Losses at the gene ends were 8 bases for V and 4 bases for J; bases not matched to a gene: 8. The CDR3 covers 15 residues. Germline V lookup: CDR1 SGHRS, CDR2 YFSETQ. The CDR3 bases are TGCGCCAGTCGGACCGGGACTAGCGGGTCAGATACGCAGTATTTT. It encodes CASRTGTSGSDTQYF.

Remarks on this clonotype: It may be a read error: a sequence one base away is much more abundant. This chain connects TRBV5-5 to TRBJ1-6; 8 bases align to TRBD1. The CDR3 has 14 amino acids. From germline, CDR1 is SGHKS and CDR2 YYEKEE (reference sequence). The CDR3 coding sequence is TGTGACAGCAGCTACCAGGGGGCTGATTCACCCCTCCACTTT. Its protein is CDSSYQGADSPLHF.

This clonotype was seen more than once but under ten times. This chain links TRBV24-1 with TRBJ2-1, with 8 nucleotides matching TRBD1. V was clipped by 4 bases and J by 0 bases; unmatched bases: 10. Per the germline V gene, CDR1 is KGHDR and CDR2 is SFDVKD. The CDR3 runs to 18 residues. The CDR3 spells CATSDLHWDRSSYNEQFF. CDR3 coding DNA: TGTGCCACCAGTGACCTACACTGGGACAGGAGCTCCTACAATGAGCAGTTCTTC.

There are a few counts of this clonotype. This chain joins TRBV18 and TRBJ2-7; maybe TRBD2 (5 bases). Trimming pared 0 bases from V and 6 bases from J, leaving 9 bases between. The CDR3 extends over 13 amino acids. Germline values: CDR1 KGHSH, CDR2 LQKENI. The CDR3 nucleotides read TGTGCCAGCTCACCACCGGGTGAGGGCGAGCAGTACTTC. It yields the protein CASSPPGEGEQYF.

The table lists this clonotype with a few counts. CDR3 nucleotide sequence: TGCAGTGCACAAACAGGGAGCAATCAGCCCCAGCATTTT. It is translated as CSAQTGSNQPQHF. J is TRBJ1-5 and V is TRBV20-1; tentative D call: TRBD1 (6 bases). CDR1 and CDR2 (germline): DFQATT, SNEGSKA (reference sequence). Trimming removed 6 bases from V and 1 base from J, with 10 bases in between. CDR3 length: 13 residues.

The chain carries TRBV27 and TRBJ2-1; D uncertain. The CDR3 runs 13 residues. Germline values: CDR1 MNHEY, CDR2 SMNVEV (reference sequence). V was pared by 3 bases and J by 2 bases, with 5 bases between. CDR3 DNA sequence: TGTGCCAGCAGTTTTTCTCCCTACAATGAGCAGTTCTTC. This sequence encodes CASSFSPYNEQFF.

The chain is built from TRBV7-9 and TRBJ1-1, with 9 positions matching TRBD1. Germline V gene sequence: CDR1 SEHNR, CDR2 FQNEAQ (reference sequence). The CDR3 is made up of 13 amino acids. V gave up 6 bases and J gave up 8 bases; unmatched junction bases: 7. This CDR3 reads CASSPGQGFEAFF. CDR3 nucleotides: TGTGCCAGCAGTCCGGGACAGGGATTCGAAGCTTTCTTT.

The rearrangement uses TRBV9 and TRBJ2-7, with 8 bases identical to TRBD1. This CDR3 spans 15 amino acids. Germline CDR1 reads SGDLS; CDR2 reads YYNGEE. V dropped 5 bases and J dropped 2; count of bases not matched to a gene: 9. This CDR3 reads CASSVGGTGTYEQYF. The CDR3 nucleotides are TGTGCCAGCAGTGTTGGTGGGACAGGTACCTACGAGCAGTACTTC.

This clonotype was counted only a few times. V and J are TRBV5-1 and TRBJ1-2, with 7 nucleotides matching TRBD1. Germline assignment: CDR1 SGHRS and CDR2 YFSETQ. This CDR3 has 15 amino acids. With 0 bases clipped from V and 5 bases from J, the junction kept 7 bases outside the gene matches. CDR3 region: CASSLDPGTEYGYTF. DNA of the CDR3: TGCGCCAGCAGCTTGGATCCCGGGACAGAGTATGGCTACACCTTC.